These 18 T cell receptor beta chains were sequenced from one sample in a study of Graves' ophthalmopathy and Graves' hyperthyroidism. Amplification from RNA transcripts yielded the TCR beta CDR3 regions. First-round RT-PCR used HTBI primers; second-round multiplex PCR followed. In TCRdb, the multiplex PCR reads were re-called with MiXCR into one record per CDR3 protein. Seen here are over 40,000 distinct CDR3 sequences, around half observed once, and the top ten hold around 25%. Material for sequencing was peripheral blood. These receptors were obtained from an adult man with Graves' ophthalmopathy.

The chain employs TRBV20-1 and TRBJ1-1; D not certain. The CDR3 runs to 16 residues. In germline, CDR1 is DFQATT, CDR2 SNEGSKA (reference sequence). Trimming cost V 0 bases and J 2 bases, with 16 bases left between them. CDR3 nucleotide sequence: TGCAGTGCTAGAGATTATACGGACTCTGGAAACACTGAAGCTTTCTTT. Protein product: CSARDYTDSGNTEAFF.

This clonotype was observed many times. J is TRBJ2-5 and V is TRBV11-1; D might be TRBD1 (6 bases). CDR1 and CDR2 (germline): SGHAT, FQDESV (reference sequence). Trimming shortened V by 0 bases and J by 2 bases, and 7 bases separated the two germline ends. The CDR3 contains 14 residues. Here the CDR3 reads CASSLAGGQETQYF. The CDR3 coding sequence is TGTGCCAGCAGCTTAGCAGGGGGACAAGAGACCCAGTACTTC.

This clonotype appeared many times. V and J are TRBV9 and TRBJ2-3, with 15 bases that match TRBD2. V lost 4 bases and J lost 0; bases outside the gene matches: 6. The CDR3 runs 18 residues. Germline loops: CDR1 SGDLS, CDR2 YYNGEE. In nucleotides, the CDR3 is TGTGCCAGCAGCTCCCGGACTAGCGGGGGGGGAAGCACAGATACGCAGTATTTT. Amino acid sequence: CASSSRTSGGGSTDTQYF.

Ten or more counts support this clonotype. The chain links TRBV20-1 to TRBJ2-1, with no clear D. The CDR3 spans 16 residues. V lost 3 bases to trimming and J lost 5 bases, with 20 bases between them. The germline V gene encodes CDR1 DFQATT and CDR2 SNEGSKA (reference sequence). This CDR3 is CSASPLGRVADNEQFF. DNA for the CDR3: TGCAGTGCTAGTCCCCTAGGCCGTGTTGCCGACAATGAGCAGTTCTTC.

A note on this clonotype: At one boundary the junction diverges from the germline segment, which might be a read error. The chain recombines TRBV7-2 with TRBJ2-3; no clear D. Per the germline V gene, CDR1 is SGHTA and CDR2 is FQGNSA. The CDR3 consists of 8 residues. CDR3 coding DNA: TGTGCCAGCAGCTTAGACGGTTTT. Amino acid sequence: CASSLDGF.

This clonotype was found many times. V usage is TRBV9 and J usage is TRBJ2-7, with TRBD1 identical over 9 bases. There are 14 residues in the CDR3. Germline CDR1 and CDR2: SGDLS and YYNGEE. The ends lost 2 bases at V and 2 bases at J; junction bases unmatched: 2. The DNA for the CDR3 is TGTGCCAGCAGCGTGGGACAGGGCCCCTACGAGCAGTACTTC. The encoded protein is CASSVGQGPYEQYF.

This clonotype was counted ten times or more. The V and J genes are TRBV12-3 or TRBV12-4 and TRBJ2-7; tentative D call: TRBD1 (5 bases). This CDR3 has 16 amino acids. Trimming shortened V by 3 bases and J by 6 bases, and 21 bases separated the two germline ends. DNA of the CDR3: TGTGCCAGCAGTTTGGTTGCCGCGGAGAAGGGGTTCGAGCAGTACTTC. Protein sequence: CASSLVAAEKGFEQYF.

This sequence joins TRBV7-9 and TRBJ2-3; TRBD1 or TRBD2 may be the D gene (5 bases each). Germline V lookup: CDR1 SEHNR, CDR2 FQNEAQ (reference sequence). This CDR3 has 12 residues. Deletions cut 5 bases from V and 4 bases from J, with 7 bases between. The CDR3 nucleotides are TGTGCCAGCAGCGGGGGACCAGATACGCAGTATTTT. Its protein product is CASSGGPDTQYF.

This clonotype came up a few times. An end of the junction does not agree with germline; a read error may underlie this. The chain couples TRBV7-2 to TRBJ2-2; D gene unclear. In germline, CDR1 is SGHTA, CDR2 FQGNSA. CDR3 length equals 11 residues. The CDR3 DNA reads TGCGCCAGCAGCTTAAGGGGGGAGCTGTTTTTT. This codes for CASSLRGELFF.

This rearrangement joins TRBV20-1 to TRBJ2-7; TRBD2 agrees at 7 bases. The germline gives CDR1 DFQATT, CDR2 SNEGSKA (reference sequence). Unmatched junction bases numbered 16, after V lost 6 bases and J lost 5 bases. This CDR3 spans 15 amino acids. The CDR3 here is CSADPLAAYYNEQYF. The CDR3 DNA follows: TGCAGTGCCGACCCCCTAGCGGCTTACTACAACGAGCAGTACTTC.

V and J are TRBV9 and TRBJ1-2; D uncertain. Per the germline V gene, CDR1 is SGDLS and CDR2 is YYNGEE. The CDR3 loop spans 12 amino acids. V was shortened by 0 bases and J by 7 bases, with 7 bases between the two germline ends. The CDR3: CASSVGGSGYTF. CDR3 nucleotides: TGTGCCAGCAGCGTAGGGGGAAGTGGCTACACCTTC.

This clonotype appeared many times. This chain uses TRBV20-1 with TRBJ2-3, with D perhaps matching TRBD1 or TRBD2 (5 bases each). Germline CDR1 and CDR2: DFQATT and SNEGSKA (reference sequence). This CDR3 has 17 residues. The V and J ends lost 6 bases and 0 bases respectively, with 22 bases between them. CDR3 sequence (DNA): TGCAGTGCCCGAACCGGTGGGGGACGACGAAGCACAGATACGCAGTATTTT. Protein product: CSARTGGGRRSTDTQYF.

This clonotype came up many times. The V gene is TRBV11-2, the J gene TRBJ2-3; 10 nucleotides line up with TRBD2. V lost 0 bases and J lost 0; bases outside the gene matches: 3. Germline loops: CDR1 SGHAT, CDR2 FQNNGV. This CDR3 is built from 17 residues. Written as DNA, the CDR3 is TGTGCCAGCAGCTTAGAACTAGCGGGGTTTAGCACAGATACGCAGTATTTT. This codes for CASSLELAGFSTDTQYF.

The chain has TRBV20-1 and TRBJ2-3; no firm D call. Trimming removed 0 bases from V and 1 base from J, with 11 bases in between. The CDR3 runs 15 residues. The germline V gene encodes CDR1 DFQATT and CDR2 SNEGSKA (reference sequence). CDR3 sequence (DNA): TGCAGTGCTAGAGATTTGTTAGACCGCACAGATACGCAGTATTTT. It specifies CSARDLLDRTDTQYF.

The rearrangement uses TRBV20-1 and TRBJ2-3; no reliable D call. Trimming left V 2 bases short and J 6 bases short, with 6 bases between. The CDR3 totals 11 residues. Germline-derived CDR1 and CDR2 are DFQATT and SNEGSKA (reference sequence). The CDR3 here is CSARFSDTQYF. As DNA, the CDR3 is TGCAGTGCTAGATTTTCTGATACGCAGTATTTT.

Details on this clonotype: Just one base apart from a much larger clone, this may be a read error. The CDR3 DNA is TGTGCCAGCAGTGAAGCTACCTGGCAGGCAAAATACAACACAGATACGCAGTATTTT. Protein product: CASSEATWQAKYNTDTQYF. V and J are TRBV6-1 and TRBJ2-3; D uncertain. There are 19 residues in the CDR3. Germline assignment: CDR1 MNHNS and CDR2 SASEGT. Between the trimmed V and J ends, which lost 0 bases and 2 bases, there was a span of 21 bases.

Here the CDR3 DNA reads TGTGCCAGTACTAGTCGACAGGGGCGTGAAAAACTGTTTTTT. It is translated as CASTSRQGREKLFF. The chain couples TRBV19 to TRBJ1-4; 8 bases are a match to TRBD1. The CDR3 totals 14 residues. Trimming removed 7 bases from V and 7 bases from J; junction bases left unmatched: 8. Germline values: CDR1 LNHDA, CDR2 SQIVND (reference sequence).

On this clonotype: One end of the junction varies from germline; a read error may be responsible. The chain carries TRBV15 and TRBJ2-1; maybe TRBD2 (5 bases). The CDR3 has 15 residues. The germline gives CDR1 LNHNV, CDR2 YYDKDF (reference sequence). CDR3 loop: CATSRDVDSYSEQFF. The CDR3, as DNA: TGTGCCACCAGCAGAGATGTGGACTCCTACAGTGAGCAGTTCTTC.